This is a list of T cell receptor beta chains from one sample in a study of technical replicates of blood from a few donors. TCRdb's table, derived via immunoSEQ multiplex PCR, lists solely in-frame clones and lacks some. The sample lists tens of thousands of clones; roughly 92% were seen once. Sequencing used T cells isolated from PBMCs. Receptors were obtained from a human donor in good health. The CDR3 runs from the conserved cysteine through the conserved F or W. Each record gives: J gene, clone size, CDR3 length, D gene, V gene, CDR3 DNA, CDR3 protein. The D gene is left open where the match is weak. Clone size is not always given. Where it is, it says once, few, many or a class for expanded clones.

J: TRBJ2-7; size: -; length: 13; D: -; V: TRBV30; DNA: TGTGCCTTGGATCAGGGACTCCTCTACGGGCAGTACTTC; CDR3: CALDQGLLYGQYF
J: TRBJ1-2; size: -; length: 14; D: TRBD1; V: TRBV28; DNA: TGTGCCAGCAGTTCCTCTACAGGGGTCTATGGCTACACCTTC; CDR3: CASSSSTGVYGYTF
J: TRBJ2-3; size: once; length: 17; D: TRBD2; V: TRBV10-3; DNA: TGTGCCATCAGTGAAGGACTAGCGGGAGTTAAATCAGATACGCAGTATTTT; CDR3: CAISEGLAGVKSDTQYF
J: TRBJ2-5; size: -; length: 14; D: TRBD1; V: TRBV2; DNA: TGTGCCAGCCTGGCGACAGGGGGCTTGGAGACCCAGTACTTC; CDR3: CASLATGGLETQYF
J: TRBJ2-3; size: -; length: 12; D: -; V: TRBV9; DNA: TGTGCCAGCAGCGTGTTAACAGATACGCAGTATTTT; CDR3: CASSVLTDTQYF
J: TRBJ1-2; size: -; length: 12; D: -; V: TRBV2; DNA: TGTGCCAGCCCGGGAACGCCCTATGGCTACACCTTC; CDR3: CASPGTPYGYTF
J: TRBJ2-1; size: -; length: 13; D: -; V: TRBV11-2; DNA: TGTGCCAGCAGGCGGCCCTCCTACAATGAGCAGTTCTTC; CDR3: CASRRPSYNEQFF
J: TRBJ1-5; size: -; length: 15; D: -; V: TRBV19; DNA: TGTGCCAGTAGTAGCGTCCTCAGGGGCCATCAGCCCCAGCATTTT; CDR3: CASSSVLRGHQPQHF
J: TRBJ2-2; size: -; length: 14; D: -; V: TRBV9; DNA: TGTGCCAGCACCAGGGACATGGTGGGCGGGGAGCTGTTTTTT; CDR3: CASTRDMVGGELFF
J: TRBJ2-3; size: -; length: 13; D: TRBD2; V: TRBV30; DNA: TGTGCCTGTACGACTAGCGGGGCAGATACGCAGTATTTT; CDR3: CACTTSGADTQYF
J: TRBJ2-3; size: -; length: 15; D: TRBD2; V: TRBV5-1; DNA: TGCGCCAGCAGTCCCCGCGGGGGTCGCACAGATACGCAGTATTTT; CDR3: CASSPRGGRTDTQYF
J: TRBJ2-1; size: -; length: 15; D: TRBD1; V: TRBV6-5; DNA: TGTGCCAGCAGTTTGACAGGGGGCTCTTGGGATGAGCAGTTCTTC; CDR3: CASSLTGGSWDEQFF
J: TRBJ1-6; size: -; length: 17; D: -; V: TRBV19; DNA: TGTGCCAGTAGTGCGCTGTTGATCTATTTAGAGAATTCACCCCTCCACTTT; CDR3: CASSALLIYLENSPLHF
J: TRBJ2-2; size: -; length: 13; D: TRBD2; V: TRBV2; DNA: TGTGCCACGACTAGCGGGAGAAGCGGGGAGCTGTTTTTT; CDR3: CATTSGRSGELFF
J: TRBJ2-7; size: once; length: 13; D: TRBD1; V: TRBV5-1; DNA: TGCGCCAGCAGCTCCGCCGCAGGGGGAGAGCAGTACTTC; CDR3: CASSSAAGGEQYF
J: TRBJ1-5; size: -; length: 10; D: -; V: TRBV28; DNA: TGTGCCAGCAGTTTGGAGTCCCAGCATTTT; CDR3: CASSLESQHF
J: TRBJ1-2; size: -; length: 15; D: TRBD1; V: TRBV30; DNA: TGTGCCTGGAGTGGGGGACAGAGTCCGTGGTATGGCTACACCTTC; CDR3: CAWSGGQSPWYGYTF
J: TRBJ2-5; size: -; length: 14; D: TRBD2; V: TRBV9; DNA: TGTGCCAGCAGCGCTAGCGGGTACCAAGAGACCCAGTACTTC; CDR3: CASSASGYQETQYF
J: TRBJ2-3; size: -; length: 16; D: TRBD2; V: TRBV4-2; DNA: TGTGCCAGCAGTGGACTAGCGGGAGAACTTTGGGATACGCAGTATTTT; CDR3: CASSGLAGELWDTQYF
J: TRBJ2-2; size: once; length: 13; D: -; V: TRBV6-4; DNA: TGTGCCAGCAGTCAAGCTAGCACCGGGGAGCTGTTTTTT; CDR3: CASSQASTGELFF
J: TRBJ2-1; size: -; length: 14; D: -; V: TRBV6-6; DNA: TGTGCCAGCAGTGTTGCCGGGAGAACTGATGAGCAGTTCTTC; CDR3: CASSVAGRTDEQFF
J: TRBJ1-1; size: -; length: 15; D: -; V: TRBV18; DNA: TGTGCCAGCTCACCACCGGGCAGGGCCGACACTGAAGCTTTCTTT; CDR3: CASSPPGRADTEAFF
J: TRBJ2-6; size: -; length: 16; D: TRBD1; V: TRBV4-1; DNA: TGCGCCAGCAGCCGGACAGGGGACTCTGGGGCCAACGTCCTGACTTTC; CDR3: CASSRTGDSGANVLTF
J: TRBJ2-3; size: -; length: 16; D: TRBD2; V: TRBV6-5; DNA: TGTGCCAGCAGTTACTCTCTAGCGGGAGTTGGAGGTACGCAGTATTTT; CDR3: CASSYSLAGVGGTQYF
J: TRBJ1-5; size: -; length: 13; D: -; V: TRBV6-1; DNA: TGTGCCAGCAGGGCATATAGCAATCAGCCCCAGCATTTT; CDR3: CASRAYSNQPQHF
J: TRBJ1-2; size: few; length: 15; D: -; V: TRBV2; DNA: TGTGCCAGCAGTGACAGGGGTTGGTCGGGCGATGGCTACACCTTC; CDR3: CASSDRGWSGDGYTF
J: TRBJ2-5; size: -; length: 18; D: -; V: TRBV7-6; DNA: TGTGCCAGCAGCTTTGTAGGAGGGGATATGAGCGGAAGGGAGACCCAGTACTTC; CDR3: CASSFVGGDMSGRETQYF